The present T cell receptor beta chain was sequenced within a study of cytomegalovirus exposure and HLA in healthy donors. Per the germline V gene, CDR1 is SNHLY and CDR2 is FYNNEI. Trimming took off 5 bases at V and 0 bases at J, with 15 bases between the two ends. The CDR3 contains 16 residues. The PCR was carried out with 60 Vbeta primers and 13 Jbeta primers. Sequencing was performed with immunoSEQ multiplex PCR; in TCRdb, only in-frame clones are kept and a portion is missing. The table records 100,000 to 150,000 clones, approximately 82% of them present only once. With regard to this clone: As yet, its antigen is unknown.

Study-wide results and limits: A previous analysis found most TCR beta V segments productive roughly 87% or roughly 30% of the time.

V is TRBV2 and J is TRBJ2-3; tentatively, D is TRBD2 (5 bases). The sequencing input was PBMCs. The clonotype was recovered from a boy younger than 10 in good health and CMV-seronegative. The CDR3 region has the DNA TGTGCCAGCAGTAAATCACCTCTAGCCAGCACAGATACGCAGTATTTT. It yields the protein CASSKSPLASTDTQYF.